Detailed here is one T cell receptor beta chain. Its antigen is not yet known. Nothing much larger sits one base from this clone, and base qualities are not available. TCR CDR3 regions were amplified from genomic DNA by multiplex PCR using the deep immunoSEQ assay. Extracted genomic DNA from each cell subset was spread evenly across all wells of several immunoSEQ 96-well plates, with each plate serving as a replicate. For sorted subsets, each replicate PCR was loaded with 200 ng genomic DNA, equivalent to some 31,000 T cell genomes. The purified libraries were quantified using a Qubit 3.0 fluorometer, sized with a Bioanalyzer 2100, and then quantified again using the KAPA Library Quantification kit. Every immunoSEQ 96-well plate was sequenced on a dedicated single-read 150-cycle Illumina NextSeq 550 flow cell. Turning to the authors' computational methods: The immunoSEQ output contained only junctional sequences without quality scores, so filtering could not match that applied to full-length reads. Sequences were annotated with PyIR, a Python wrapper for IgBLAST v1.9, and V/J genes and CDR3 were assigned using IMGT germline references. Reads were removed for weak V/J assignments (E-value above 1e-6), missing CDR3, stop codons, out-of-frame junctions, or ambiguous translated residues. V3J clonotypes were defined by identical inferred V gene, J gene, and CDR3 amino acid sequence. The percentage overlap between two repertoires was calculated by dividing the number of shared unique clonotypes by the size of the smaller repertoire. Repertoire richness was assessed with RTK rarefaction, the Chao1 estimator, and Recon v2.1 estimates of unobserved clonotypes. For all TCRbeta clonotypes obtained by the gDNA method from a handful of donors, generation probabilities were computed with OLGA. Not all clones reach the TCRdb copy of this immuneACCESS table, which keeps in-frame sequences only. Checked studies attribute under half of the gap to unresolved V genes and leave the rest unexplained. V and J calls and clone size follow that table, whereas D and trimming were derived from the DNA. For this sample the table gives 2 million to 2.5 million clones, of which 85% to 95% were detected only once. The ten largest make up approximately 0.39% of the sample.

From the cysteine up to the phenylalanine, the CDR3 has a length of 15 residues. The DNA shown is the 45-base CDR3, in frame from base 1. V is reduced by 4 bases and J by 2 bases, leaving a spacing of 12 bases between them. Looking up the germline V gene yields CDR1 MDHEN and CDR2 SYDVKM. This specimen comes from a study of shared clonotypes between healthy human individuals (dated by TCRdb to 2018 to 2020). With respect to the entire study: Three men and a couple of women, aged 18 to 49 years, made up the cohort. To estimate repertoire size and how much clonotypes are shared between individuals, the study performed deep sequencing of blood TCR repertoires from roughly five healthy adults. Libraries were prepared and TCR repertoires were sequenced by different laboratories using diverse techniques, in order to increase sequencing depth and limit assay-specific biases. Between about 0.94 and 8.9 billion PBMCs per donor were obtained by leukapheresis. For each donor, CD4 naive and CD4 memory were each run on three plates, CD8 naive on two plates, and CD8 memory on one plate.

The donors were healthy, HIV-negative adults who had no recently reported acute infections or vaccinations. Every donor was a Caucasian adult living in Nashville, Tennessee, USA. Magnetic negative selection was used to enrich CD4+ T cells, after which naive cells were positively selected on CD45RA and the negative fraction became the memory subset. Blood was obtained by leukapheresis, after which PBMCs were separated by Ficoll-Histopaque density gradient centrifugation and cryopreserved in liquid nitrogen vapor phase. Analytical flow cytometry was used to check the purity and quantity of every magnetically sorted T cell population. Genomic DNA was isolated from each sorted fraction and quantified by UV absorbance on a Nanodrop 2000c. What the study reported, not specific to this receptor: Compared with non-shared clonotypes, clonotypes shared by all four sorted-subset donors had higher generation probabilities. When four donors were compared, the shared fraction of clonotypes was about 5% for naive CD4, more than 3% for naive CD8, 2% to 2.5% for memory CD4, and 0.4% for memory CD8. Estimated clonotype richness was generally larger for naive than for memory subsets. Pairwise subsampling indicated that sequencing depth was expected to affect the degree of clonotype sharing among donors. Incomplete sequencing was indicated by rarefaction of sorted-subset datasets, despite the large sequencing depth. The genetic and exposure-history diversity represented was limited by the small number of donors. Sampling was restricted to blood, and TCR repertoires in tissues likely differ from the TCR repertoires found in blood.

The sequencing input was naive CD4+ T cells from PBMCs. In the paper's terms, the cell subset or site label means: CD45RA+ positively selected. The sequence was obtained from a man between 18 and 35 years old in good health. Some clones in this sample may be carry-over from other donors' samples. In this chain, TRBV28 is recombined with TRBJ2-4; D gene: possibly TRBD2, on 6 matching bases. The nucleotide sequence is given as TGTGCCAGCAGTTACACGGGAGTAACCAAAAACATTCAGTACTTC. It is translated as CASSYTGVTKNIQYF.